Included here is one TCR beta chain sequence, with context. Ten or more counts support this clonotype. What this receptor recognizes is not known. No much larger clone exists at a distance of one base, and base qualities are not known. This entry is derived from a study of patients and donors after allogeneic stem cell transplantation (dated by TCRdb to the early 2020s). Libraries were prepared through RT-PCR. These reads were obtained on a NextSeq 550. Using fastp trimming at Q25 and MiXCR clonotype assembly, TCRdb reanalyzed the public sequencing data and kept in-frame beta chains. Each entry is one CDR3 protein sequence, shown with its most common DNA and genes. For this sample there are more than 850,000 distinct CDR3 sequences; about 20% appear just once. The ten largest clones add up to about 6% of the sample. The CDR3 contains 14 residues, cysteine and phenylalanine counted. The read is trimmed to its CDR3 DNA, 42 bases read in frame from base 1. Sequences ENHRY (CDR1) and SYGVKD (CDR2) are obtained from the germline V gene. V drops 7 bases and J drops 1 base, leaving 13 bases in between.

The source is a human donor who was either an allogeneic HSCT recipient or a stem cell or donor lymphocyte infusion donor (not recorded which). It is not recorded whose cells these are; they may come from a transplant donor. The sequence is built from TRBV10-3 and TRBJ1-2, with the identity of the D gene unclear. Specimen: blood, either unsorted or a sorted T cell fraction (not recorded which). The CDR3 sequence is CAIKSSQNNYGYTF. In nucleotides, the sequence is TGTGCCATCAAATCCAGTCAAAATAACTATGGCTACACCTTC.